This is a list of T cell receptor beta chains from one sample in a study of CD8+ T cells in alopecia areata. Only in-frame clones appear in the TCRdb table, and some are missing; sequencing was by immunoSEQ multiplex PCR. In the table there are some 130,000 clones, about 60% of which are singletons. This sample comprised CD4+ T cells sorted from blood, obtained at week 0. These receptor sequences come from a human donor with alopecia areata. Each CDR3 is given with its conserved first and last residue. Each record gives: D gene, CDR3 length, J gene, V gene, clone size, CDR3 protein, CDR3 DNA. A D gene is named only where the DNA matches it firmly. Size values are once, few and many counts, or a class for expanded clones, and some rows have none.

D: TRBD1; length: 15; J: TRBJ1-5; V: TRBV15; size: NA; CDR3: CATSSPGQGFGPQHF; DNA: TGTGCCACCAGCAGTCCGGGACAGGGATTTGGGCCCCAGCATTTT
D: NA; length: 12; J: TRBJ1-5; V: TRBV29-1; size: few; CDR3: CSVVDREQPQHF; DNA: TGCAGCGTTGTTGACCGGGAGCAGCCCCAGCATTTT
D: NA; length: 13; J: TRBJ2-7; V: TRBV19; size: NA; CDR3: CANKKDAAYEQYF; DNA: TGTGCCAATAAGAAAGACGCAGCCTACGAGCAGTACTTC
D: NA; length: 18; J: TRBJ2-6; V: TRBV5-1; size: once; CDR3: CASSHGSSYPSGANVLTF; DNA: TGCGCCAGCAGCCACGGAAGTAGTTACCCCTCTGGGGCCAACGTCCTGACTTTC
D: TRBD1; length: 15; J: TRBJ2-1; V: TRBV5-5; size: few; CDR3: CASSLAGTDYNEQFF; DNA: TGTGCCAGCAGCTTGGCCGGGACAGACTACAATGAGCAGTTCTTC
D: NA; length: 11; J: TRBJ2-5; V: TRBV30; size: NA; CDR3: CAWGSGETQYF; DNA: TGTGCCTGGGGCTCCGGAGAGACCCAGTACTTC
D: NA; length: 14; J: TRBJ1-1; V: TRBV7-8; size: NA; CDR3: CASSLADLNTEAFF; DNA: TGTGCCAGCAGCTTAGCTGATTTGAACACTGAAGCTTTCTTT
D: NA; length: 13; J: TRBJ1-4; V: TRBV29-1; size: once; CDR3: CSVEALKDEKLFF; DNA: TGCAGCGTTGAAGCACTGAAAGACGAAAAACTGTTTTTT
D: NA; length: 12; J: TRBJ2-3; V: TRBV6-5; size: NA; CDR3: CASSYGPNRLYF; DNA: TGTGCCAGCAGTTATGGGCCGAACAGGCTGTATTTT
D: TRBD1; length: 16; J: TRBJ2-5; V: TRBV6-6; size: few; CDR3: CASSYDPAAGGETQYF; DNA: TGTGCCAGCAGTTACGACCCTGCGGCAGGGGGTGAGACCCAGTACTTC
D: NA; length: 13; J: TRBJ2-1; V: TRBV6-4; size: NA; CDR3: CASSEVRDTQQFF; DNA: TGTGCCAGCAGTGAAGTCCGAGATACACAGCAGTTCTTC
D: TRBD1; length: 13; J: TRBJ2-3; V: TRBV5-1; size: NA; CDR3: CASSYLQGHPQYF; DNA: TGCGCCAGCAGCTACCTACAGGGGCATCCGCAGTATTTT
D: NA; length: 14; J: TRBJ2-3; V: TRBV30; size: NA; CDR3: CAWSVKGSADTQYF; DNA: TGTGCCTGGAGTGTAAAGGGATCGGCAGATACGCAGTATTTT
D: NA; length: 17; J: TRBJ1-5; V: TRBV4-1; size: NA; CDR3: CASSQGRARQDNQPQHF; DNA: TGCGCCAGCAGCCAAGGTAGGGCCCGACAGGACAATCAGCCCCAGCATTTT
D: TRBD1; length: 14; J: TRBJ2-7; V: TRBV10-3; size: NA; CDR3: CAISPGQGRYEQYF; DNA: TGTGCCATCAGCCCGGGACAGGGTCGATACGAGCAGTACTTC
D: NA; length: 15; J: TRBJ2-1; V: TRBV4-1; size: NA; CDR3: CASSQVGDTYNEQFF; DNA: TGCGCCAGCAGCCAAGTAGGGGATACCTACAATGAGCAGTTCTTC
D: NA; length: 14; J: TRBJ2-2; V: TRBV5-1; size: NA; CDR3: CASSPATNTGELFF; DNA: TGCGCCAGCAGCCCCGCTACGAACACCGGGGAGCTGTTTTTT
D: TRBD2; length: 14; J: TRBJ2-5; V: TRBV7-2; size: once; CDR3: CASSLRGVQETQYF; DNA: TGTGCCAGCAGCTTACGGGGGGTCCAAGAGACCCAGTACTTC
D: NA; length: 16; J: TRBJ2-2; V: TRBV9; size: NA; CDR3: CASSVARGLATGELFF; DNA: TGTGCCAGCAGCGTAGCTCGGGGACTCGCCACCGGGGAGCTGTTTTTT
D: NA; length: 15; J: TRBJ2-2; V: TRBV29-1; size: NA; CDR3: CSVFGEAKSTGELFF; DNA: TGCAGCGTTTTCGGGGAGGCTAAGAGCACCGGGGAGCTGTTTTTT
D: TRBD2; length: 13; J: TRBJ2-5; V: TRBV7-9; size: once; CDR3: CASSSTSVETQYF; DNA: TGTGCCAGCAGCTCGACTAGCGTTGAGACCCAGTACTTC
D: NA; length: 17; J: TRBJ1-3; V: TRBV4-1; size: NA; CDR3: CASTRDPSSLSGNTIYF; DNA: TGCGCCAGCACCAGGGATCCGTCCTCCCTCTCTGGAAACACCATATATTTT
D: NA; length: 14; J: TRBJ1-6; V: TRBV27; size: NA; CDR3: CASSIKSPSSPLHF; DNA: TGTGCCAGCAGTATTAAATCACCGAGTTCACCCCTCCACTTT
D: NA; length: 14; J: TRBJ2-2; V: TRBV4-1; size: NA; CDR3: CASSQPGQRGELFF; DNA: TGCGCCAGCAGCCAACCAGGACAGCGCGGGGAGCTGTTTTTT
D: NA; length: 17; J: TRBJ2-2; V: TRBV4-1; size: NA; CDR3: CASSQDFGLDVTGELFF; DNA: TGCGCCAGCAGCCAAGATTTCGGGCTAGATGTCACCGGGGAGCTGTTTTTT
D: TRBD1; length: 16; J: TRBJ1-2; V: TRBV5-1; size: few; CDR3: CASSPMGGQVYYGYTF; DNA: TGCGCCAGCAGCCCGATGGGGGGACAGGTGTACTATGGCTACACCTTC
D: NA; length: 16; J: TRBJ1-2; V: TRBV27; size: few; CDR3: CASSKYADMPNYGYTF; DNA: TGTGCCAGCAGTAAATATGCAGACATGCCTAACTATGGCTACACCTTC
D: NA; length: 16; J: TRBJ1-5; V: TRBV7-2; size: NA; CDR3: CASSLDPAYSNQPQHF; DNA: TGTGCCAGCAGCTTAGACCCGGCATATAGCAATCAGCCCCAGCATTTT
D: TRBD1; length: 12; J: TRBJ2-7; V: TRBV27; size: few; CDR3: CASSPGTAEQYF; DNA: TGTGCCAGCAGCCCCGGGACAGCTGAGCAGTACTTC
D: NA; length: 15; J: TRBJ2-6; V: TRBV25-1; size: NA; CDR3: CASSDPLSGANVLTF; DNA: TGTGCCAGCAGTGATCCTCTCTCTGGGGCCAACGTCCTGACTTTC
D: NA; length: 11; J: TRBJ2-7; V: TRBV20-1; size: NA; CDR3: CSAEGQYEQYF; DNA: TGCAGTGCTGAGGGGCAGTACGAGCAGTACTTC
D: NA; length: 9; J: TRBJ2-7; V: TRBV20-1; size: NA; CDR3: CSARGSPNF; DNA: TGCAGTGCTAGGGGTTCCCCAAACTTC
D: TRBD1; length: 17; J: TRBJ1-5; V: TRBV11-2; size: few; CDR3: CASSPGQGAASNQPQHF; DNA: TGTGCCAGCAGCCCTGGACAGGGGGCAGCGAGCAATCAGCCCCAGCATTTT
D: NA; length: 15; J: TRBJ2-1; V: TRBV7-2; size: NA; CDR3: CASSREGGSYNEQFF; DNA: TGTGCCAGCAGCCGAGAGGGGGGCTCCTACAATGAGCAGTTCTTC
D: TRBD2; length: 16; J: TRBJ2-5; V: TRBV6-6; size: once; CDR3: CASSFLAGAIQETQYF; DNA: TGTGCCAGCAGTTTCCTAGCGGGGGCGATCCAAGAGACCCAGTACTTC
D: NA; length: 13; J: TRBJ1-2; V: TRBV7-2; size: NA; CDR3: CASSPKGDYGYTF; DNA: TGTGCCAGCAGCCCCAAGGGTGACTATGGCTACACCTTC
D: TRBD2; length: 16; J: TRBJ2-4; V: TRBV2; size: NA; CDR3: CASRVSGGGAKNIQYF; DNA: TGTGCCAGCAGGGTTAGCGGGGGTGGTGCCAAAAACATTCAGTACTTC